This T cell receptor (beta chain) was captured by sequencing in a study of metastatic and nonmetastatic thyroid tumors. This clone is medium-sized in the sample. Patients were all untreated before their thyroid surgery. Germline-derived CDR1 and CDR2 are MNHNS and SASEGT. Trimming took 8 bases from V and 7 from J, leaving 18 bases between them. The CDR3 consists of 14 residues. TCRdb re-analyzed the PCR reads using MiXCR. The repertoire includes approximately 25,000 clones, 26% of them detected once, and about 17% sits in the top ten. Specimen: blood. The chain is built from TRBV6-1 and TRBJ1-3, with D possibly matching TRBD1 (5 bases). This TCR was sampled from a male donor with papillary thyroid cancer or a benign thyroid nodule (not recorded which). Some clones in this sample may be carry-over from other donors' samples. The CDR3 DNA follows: TGTGCCAGCGTCTCCTCCTGGGGGGGGAACACCATATATTTT. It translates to CASVSSWGGNTIYF.